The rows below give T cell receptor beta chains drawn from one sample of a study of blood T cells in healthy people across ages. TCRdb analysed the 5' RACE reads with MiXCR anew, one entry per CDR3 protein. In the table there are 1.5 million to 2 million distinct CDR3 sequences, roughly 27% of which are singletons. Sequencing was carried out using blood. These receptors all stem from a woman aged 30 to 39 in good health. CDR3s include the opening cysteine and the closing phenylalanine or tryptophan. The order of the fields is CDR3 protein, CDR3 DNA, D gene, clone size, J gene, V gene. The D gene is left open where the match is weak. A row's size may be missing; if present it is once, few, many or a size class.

CASSLELWGSTNEKLFF,TGTGCCAGCAGTTTAGAATTGTGGGGGTCAACTAATGAAAAACTGTTTTTT,.,few,TRBJ1-4,TRBV11-2
CASSLRGRPYEQYF,TGTGCCAGCAGTTTGCGGGGAAGACCCTACGAGCAGTACTTC,.,many,TRBJ2-7,TRBV27
CSARGTGPHQPQHF,TGCAGTGCTAGAGGTACAGGGCCCCATCAGCCCCAGCATTTT,.,.,TRBJ1-5,TRBV20-1
CASSVGPDPYNEQFF,TGTGCCAGCAGCGTTGGACCAGACCCCTACAATGAGCAGTTCTTC,.,many,TRBJ2-1,TRBV9
CASSLGQSTGSTDTQYF,TGCGCCAGCAGCTTGGGTCAATCGACGGGGAGCACAGATACGCAGTATTTT,.,.,TRBJ2-3,TRBV5-1
CASSQRTSGGSGERFF,TGCGCCAGCAGCCAAAGGACTAGCGGGGGCTCCGGGGAGCGGTTTTTT,TRBD2,.,TRBJ2-2,TRBV4-1
CASSPSVGGSGANVLTF,TGTGCCAGCTCACCCTCCGTCGGGGGGTCCGGGGCCAACGTCCTGACTTTC,TRBD2,.,TRBJ2-6,TRBV18
CASSPPMGRRASGYTF,TGTGCCAGCAGTCCGCCGATGGGACGGAGGGCCTCTGGCTACACCTTC,.,.,TRBJ1-2,TRBV6-6
CASSFGQGDETQYF,TGTGCCAGCAGCTTCGGACAGGGTGATGAGACCCAGTACTTC,TRBD1,many,TRBJ2-5,TRBV7-3
CASSGTQGALDEQFF,TGTGCCAGCTCAGGAACACAGGGGGCGTTGGATGAGCAGTTCTTC,TRBD1,.,TRBJ2-1,TRBV18
CASSFVTEGFNEQFF,TGCGCCAGCAGCTTTGTGACAGAGGGTTTTAATGAGCAGTTCTTC,.,.,TRBJ2-1,TRBV5-1
CASSEGQGTNYGYTF,TGCGCCAGCAGCGAAGGACAGGGTACCAACTATGGCTACACCTTC,TRBD1,once,TRBJ1-2,TRBV5-1
CSARDSEQGYEQFF,TGCAGTGCTAGGGACAGTGAACAAGGGTATGAGCAGTTCTTC,.,many,TRBJ2-1,TRBV20-1
CASSLARDSPHEQYF,TGCGCCAGCAGCTTGGCTAGGGACAGTCCACACGAGCAGTACTTC,TRBD1,.,TRBJ2-7,TRBV5-1
CASSVDSGGRETQYF,TGTGCCAGCAGCGTGGATAGCGGGGGGAGGGAGACCCAGTACTTC,TRBD2,.,TRBJ2-5,TRBV5-4
CASSPGTSGANVRTF,TGTGCCAGCAGCCCAGGTACATCTGGGGCCAACGTCCGGACTTTC,.,few,TRBJ2-6,TRBV11-2
CASSLSGTGNEQFF,TGTGCCAGCAGCTTATCGGGGACGGGGAATGAGCAGTTCTTC,.,many,TRBJ2-1,TRBV12-3/TRBV12-4
CALGGWAGATSYNEQFF,TGTGCCCTCGGAGGGTGGGCGGGAGCTACCTCCTACAATGAGCAGTTCTTC,TRBD2,many,TRBJ2-1,TRBV7-8
CASSSGRATNYCHEQYF,TGTGCCAGCAGTTCGGGACGCGCAACCAATTACTGCCACGAGCAGTACTTC,.,few,TRBJ2-7,TRBV6-6
CASSQKDRSEQYF,TGCGCCAGCAGCCAGAAGGACCGATCGGAGCAGTACTTC,.,many,TRBJ2-5,TRBV4-3
CSASLRKTQYF,TGCAGTGCTAGTCTTCGTAAGACCCAGTACTTC,.,.,TRBJ2-5,TRBV20-1
CASSLDESSYNEQFF,TGTGCCAGCAGCTTAGATGAGTCTAGCTACAATGAGCAGTTCTTC,.,.,TRBJ2-1,TRBV7-2
CASSFPVRESEKLFF,TGTGCCAGCAGTTTTCCGGTTCGGGAGAGTGAAAAACTGTTTTTT,.,.,TRBJ1-4,TRBV28
CAIGTGLEEKLFF,TGTGCCATTGGGACCGGTCTCGAGGAAAAACTGTTTTTT,.,once,TRBJ1-4,TRBV10-3
CATSGGTGESNGQFF,TGTGCCACCAGTGGGGGGACAGGGGAGAGCAATGGGCAGTTCTTC,TRBD1,.,TRBJ2-1,TRBV24-1
CASSLSGAGGTEAFF,TGTGCCAGCAGTTTGTCAGGGGCCGGAGGCACTGAAGCTTTCTTT,.,.,TRBJ1-1,TRBV28
CASRVEGVLYGYTF,TGTGCCAGCAGGGTTGAAGGGGTCTTGTATGGCTACACCTTC,.,.,TRBJ1-2,TRBV2
CSVGIGTANYEQYF,TGCAGCGTTGGTATTGGGACAGCAAACTACGAGCAGTACTTC,TRBD1,many,TRBJ2-7,TRBV29-1